These T cell receptor beta chains were read from a single sample in a study of blood T cell repertoires in COVID-19. Profiling relied on immunoSEQ multiplex PCR, and the TCRdb table lists in-frame clones only, not all of them. The profile shows 25,000 to 35,000 clones, roughly nine tenths of them singletons. Sequenced sample: peripheral blood. The receptors stem from a human donor in a cohort sampled during active COVID-19. CDR3s include the opening cysteine and the closing phenylalanine or tryptophan. A D gene is named only where the DNA matches it firmly. The size field is filled for only some rows; it gives once, few, many or a size class.

TRBJ1-1 | . | . | TRBV6-4 | TGTGCCAGCAGTGCCAACCCCGGAGGGGTCACTGAAGCTTTCTTT | CASSANPGGVTEAFF
TRBJ2-3 | . | . | TRBV6-6 | TGTGCCAGCAGTGGTACAGGGCACCCTAGCACAGATACGCAGTATTTT | CASSGTGHPSTDTQYF
TRBJ2-1 | . | . | TRBV5-1 | TGCGCCAGCAGCAGGATTCCGGAGACTGAGCAGTTCTTC | CASSRIPETEQFF
TRBJ2-7 | . | . | TRBV2 | TGTGCCAGCAGTGATCCAGTGGACACCCCCTACGAGCAGTACTTC | CASSDPVDTPYEQYF
TRBJ2-5 | TRBD1 | . | TRBV27 | TGTGCCAGCAGTATAGGACAGGGAGGCCAAGAGACCCAGTACTTC | CASSIGQGGQETQYF
TRBJ2-5 | TRBD2 | . | TRBV3-1/TRBV3-2 | TGTGCCAGCAGCGGGGGACTAGAGGAAATCGAGACCCAGTACTTC | CASSGGLEEIETQYF
TRBJ2-2 | . | few | TRBV11-2 | TGTGCCAGCAGCTGGCGGACCGGGGAGCTGTTTTTT | CASSWRTGELFF
TRBJ1-4 | TRBD1 | . | TRBV28 | TGTGCCAGCAGTGACTGGGGACAGGCAGGAAGGGAAAAACTGTTTTTT | CASSDWGQAGREKLFF
TRBJ2-5 | TRBD2 | once | TRBV19 | TGTGCCAGTAGTACTGAGACTAGCAAGACGACCCAGTACTTC | CASSTETSKTTQYF
TRBJ2-7 | . | . | TRBV6-5 | TGTGCCAGCAGTTATTCGTTTCAGGGACTCAACGAGCAGTACTTC | CASSYSFQGLNEQYF
TRBJ1-5 | . | . | TRBV12-3/TRBV12-4 | TGTGCCAGCAGTTTCGACCCGGGGCAGCCCCAGCATTTT | CASSFDPGQPQHF
TRBJ1-2 | . | . | TRBV3-1/TRBV3-2 | TGTGCCAGCAGCCAAGTGAGTGGCTACACCTTC | CASSQVSGYTF
TRBJ2-7 | TRBD1 | . | TRBV7-2 | TGTGCCACCAGCGGGACAGGGGGAATTGACGAGCAGTACTTC | CATSGTGGIDEQYF
TRBJ2-5 | TRBD1 | . | TRBV7-7 | TGTGCTAGCAGCCTCGGGACCTCAGGGGGAGAGACCCAGTACTTC | CASSLGTSGGETQYF
TRBJ1-2 | . | once | TRBV28 | TGTGCCAGCACCCGGGGGGGGTCTAGGTATGGCTACACCTTC | CASTRGGSRYGYTF
TRBJ1-4 | TRBD1 | . | TRBV30 | TGTGCCTGGAGTGGCGTGGCGGGCGGGACAGTTGAAAAACTGTTTTTT | CAWSGVAGGTVEKLFF
TRBJ1-4 | TRBD1 | once | TRBV19 | TGTGCCTCAACTCGGACAGGGATGAGGGAAAAACTGTTTTTT | CASTRTGMREKLFF
TRBJ2-2 | . | . | TRBV11-3 | TGTGCCAGCAGCTTAGCAAGGGGCGCGGAGCTGTTTTTT | CASSLARGAELFF
TRBJ2-1 | TRBD2 | . | TRBV3-1/TRBV3-2 | TGTGCCAGCAGCCGAGCTAGCGGGGGGGCCGGCAATGAGCAGTTCTTC | CASSRASGGAGNEQFF
TRBJ2-3 | TRBD1 | . | TRBV5-8 | TGTGCCAGCAGCTTGGGGGACAGGGGGCGACGAGATACGCAGTATTTT | CASSLGDRGRRDTQYF
TRBJ2-5 | TRBD2 | . | TRBV9 | TGTGCCAGCAGCCTTGGGACGGGGGGACCTAATGGAGAGACCCAGTACTTC | CASSLGTGGPNGETQYF
TRBJ1-2 | TRBD1 | . | TRBV25-1 | TGTGCCAGCAGTCACCACCCGGGACAGGGGTCCACCAACTATGGCTACACCTTC | CASSHHPGQGSTNYGYTF